These T cell receptor beta chains were read from a single sample in a study of blood T cell repertoires in COVID-19. Libraries were prepared by immunoSEQ multiplex PCR; TCRdb keeps only in-frame clonotypes and omits some of them. The sample yields roughly 350,000 clones, around 91% seen once. Sequenced material: peripheral blood. The receptor source for this set is a woman between 18 and 29 years old who had recovered from COVID-19. Both conserved end residues are part of each CDR3. The D gene is left open where the match is weak. For some rows the clone size is stated as once, few or many, or as a class when expanded; others skip it.

d_gene: TRBD1; j_gene: TRBJ2-2; v_gene: TRBV4-3; len: 14; abundance: .; CDR3aa: CASSRDRGTGELFF; CDR3nt: TGCGCCAGCAGCCGGGACAGGGGCACCGGGGAGCTGTTTTTT
d_gene: TRBD2; j_gene: TRBJ2-2; v_gene: TRBV7-9; len: 17; abundance: few; CDR3aa: CASTHPTSGSVGGELFF; CDR3nt: TGTGCCAGCACCCATCCGACTAGCGGGAGTGTCGGCGGGGAGCTGTTTTTT
d_gene: .; j_gene: TRBJ2-1; v_gene: TRBV6-5; len: 14; abundance: .; CDR3aa: CASSLDPGDNEQFF; CDR3nt: TGTGCCAGCAGTTTGGACCCGGGGGACAATGAGCAGTTCTTC
d_gene: .; j_gene: TRBJ1-1; v_gene: TRBV4-3; len: 15; abundance: .; CDR3aa: CASSQVEGVNTEAFF; CDR3nt: TGCGCCAGCAGCCAAGTCGAGGGGGTGAACACTGAAGCTTTCTTT
d_gene: TRBD1; j_gene: TRBJ1-2; v_gene: TRBV19; len: 14; abundance: few; CDR3aa: CASSGQGGGYGYTF; CDR3nt: TGTGCCAGTAGCGGACAGGGCGGGGGCTATGGCTACACCTTC
d_gene: .; j_gene: TRBJ1-1; v_gene: TRBV12-3/TRBV12-4; len: 13; abundance: .; CDR3aa: CASSLKGGTEAFF; CDR3nt: TGTGCCAGCAGTTTGAAAGGGGGCACTGAAGCTTTCTTT
d_gene: TRBD1; j_gene: TRBJ1-5; v_gene: TRBV2; len: 15; abundance: .; CDR3aa: CASRTGVNSNQPQHF; CDR3nt: TGTGCCAGCAGGACAGGGGTCAATAGCAATCAGCCCCAGCATTTT
d_gene: TRBD1; j_gene: TRBJ1-2; v_gene: TRBV3-1/TRBV3-2; len: 15; abundance: .; CDR3aa: CASSAGQGPNYGYTF; CDR3nt: TGTGCCAGCAGCGCAGGACAGGGTCCGAACTATGGCTACACCTTC
d_gene: TRBD1; j_gene: TRBJ1-6; v_gene: TRBV7-9; len: 12; abundance: .; CDR3aa: CASSSRGTPLHF; CDR3nt: TGTGCCAGCAGCTCCAGGGGGACACCCCTCCACTTT
d_gene: TRBD1; j_gene: TRBJ2-3; v_gene: TRBV4-3; len: 18; abundance: .; CDR3aa: CASSQVLHGTGETDTQYF; CDR3nt: TGCGCCAGCAGCCAAGTCCTCCACGGGACAGGGGAGACAGATACGCAGTATTTT
d_gene: .; j_gene: TRBJ1-5; v_gene: TRBV3-1/TRBV3-2; len: 13; abundance: few; CDR3aa: CASSRGSVQPQHF; CDR3nt: TGTGCCAGCAGCCGTGGTAGCGTTCAGCCCCAGCATTTT
d_gene: .; j_gene: TRBJ2-3; v_gene: TRBV9; len: 14; abundance: .; CDR3aa: CASSVRRGSDTQYF; CDR3nt: TGTGCCAGCAGCGTCAGACGGGGGTCCGATACGCAGTATTTT
d_gene: .; j_gene: TRBJ1-1; v_gene: TRBV12-3/TRBV12-4; len: 13; abundance: .; CDR3aa: CASVWVTGTEAFF; CDR3nt: TGTGCCAGCGTTTGGGTAACGGGCACTGAAGCTTTCTTT
d_gene: .; j_gene: TRBJ1-2; v_gene: TRBV6-5; len: 13; abundance: once; CDR3aa: CASRLMRRSGYTF; CDR3nt: TGTGCCAGCAGATTAATGAGGCGATCTGGCTACACCTTC
d_gene: TRBD1; j_gene: TRBJ1-2; v_gene: TRBV5-6; len: 17; abundance: .; CDR3aa: CASSFSLQGRANYGYTF; CDR3nt: TGTGCCAGCAGTTTCTCCCTACAGGGGAGAGCTAACTATGGCTACACCTTC
d_gene: TRBD2; j_gene: TRBJ2-3; v_gene: TRBV9; len: 15; abundance: .; CDR3aa: CASSVSGSSTDTQYF; CDR3nt: TGTGCCAGCAGCGTAAGCGGGAGTTCGACAGATACGCAGTATTTT
d_gene: TRBD2; j_gene: TRBJ2-1; v_gene: TRBV9; len: 14; abundance: .; CDR3aa: CASSQLTSADEQFF; CDR3nt: TGTGCCAGCAGCCAACTGACTAGCGCCGATGAGCAGTTCTTC
d_gene: TRBD1; j_gene: TRBJ1-1; v_gene: TRBV6-5; len: 13; abundance: .; CDR3aa: CASSRDRGTEAFF; CDR3nt: TGTGCCAGCAGTCGGGACAGGGGCACTGAAGCTTTCTTT
d_gene: .; j_gene: TRBJ2-1; v_gene: TRBV7-8; len: 14; abundance: once; CDR3aa: CASSPGRTLGEQFF; CDR3nt: TGTGCCAGCAGCCCAGGGAGGACACTAGGAGAGCAGTTCTTC
d_gene: TRBD1; j_gene: TRBJ1-2; v_gene: TRBV4-1; len: 15; abundance: .; CDR3aa: CASSQPGQVNYGYTF; CDR3nt: TGCGCCAGCAGCCAACCGGGACAGGTGAACTATGGCTACACCTTC
d_gene: TRBD2; j_gene: TRBJ2-5; v_gene: TRBV24-1; len: 15; abundance: .; CDR3aa: CATSEGPSGIETQYF; CDR3nt: TGTGCCACCAGTGAGGGGCCTAGCGGGATTGAGACCCAGTACTTC
d_gene: .; j_gene: TRBJ1-2; v_gene: TRBV23-1; len: 15; abundance: .; CDR3aa: CASSRTVPLGYGYTF; CDR3nt: TGCGCCAGCAGCCGGACAGTCCCTTTAGGCTATGGCTACACCTTC
d_gene: TRBD2; j_gene: TRBJ2-3; v_gene: TRBV7-8; len: 17; abundance: once; CDR3aa: CASSIPGLAGGPDTQYF; CDR3nt: TGTGCCAGCAGCATACCGGGACTAGCGGGAGGGCCAGATACGCAGTATTTT
d_gene: .; j_gene: TRBJ2-3; v_gene: TRBV7-2; len: 12; abundance: .; CDR3aa: CASSFITDTQYF; CDR3nt: TGTGCCAGCAGCTTCATCACAGATACGCAGTATTTT
d_gene: TRBD2; j_gene: TRBJ2-1; v_gene: TRBV6-2/TRBV6-3; len: 14; abundance: .; CDR3aa: CASSLSGTSNSHFF; CDR3nt: TGTGCCAGCAGTTTATCCGGGACTAGCAATTCTCATTTCTTC
d_gene: .; j_gene: TRBJ1-1; v_gene: TRBV5-4; len: 15; abundance: once; CDR3aa: CASSLTTQGNTEAFF; CDR3nt: TGTGCCAGCAGCTTGACGACCCAGGGGAACACTGAAGCTTTCTTT
d_gene: .; j_gene: TRBJ1-1; v_gene: TRBV12-5; len: 15; abundance: once; CDR3aa: CASGLDGWGGTEAFF; CDR3nt: TGTGCTAGTGGTTTGGATGGCTGGGGGGGCACTGAAGCTTTCTTT
d_gene: TRBD1; j_gene: TRBJ2-1; v_gene: TRBV12-3/TRBV12-4; len: 13; abundance: .; CDR3aa: CASSYDRDDEQFF; CDR3nt: TGTGCCAGCAGCTACGACAGGGATGATGAGCAGTTCTTC
d_gene: TRBD1; j_gene: TRBJ1-1; v_gene: TRBV5-6; len: 14; abundance: .; CDR3aa: CASSLPQGGSEAFF; CDR3nt: TGTGCCAGCAGCTTGCCCCAGGGGGGCTCTGAAGCTTTCTTT
d_gene: .; j_gene: TRBJ1-2; v_gene: TRBV12-5; len: 14; abundance: once; CDR3aa: CASGLAGTPHGYTF; CDR3nt: TGTGCTAGTGGTTTGGCCGGGACTCCTCACGGCTACACCTTC
d_gene: .; j_gene: TRBJ1-1; v_gene: TRBV29-1; len: 13; abundance: .; CDR3aa: CSVELVTRTEAFF; CDR3nt: TGCAGCGTTGAACTCGTAACGCGAACTGAAGCTTTCTTT
d_gene: TRBD1; j_gene: TRBJ1-6; v_gene: TRBV11-3; len: 16; abundance: .; CDR3aa: CASSLYSGGFNSPLHF; CDR3nt: TGTGCCAGCAGCTTATATTCAGGGGGATTCAATTCACCCCTCCACTTT
d_gene: TRBD1; j_gene: TRBJ2-3; v_gene: TRBV24-1; len: 15; abundance: .; CDR3aa: CATSDPGTGGDTQYF; CDR3nt: TGTGCCACCAGTGATCCTGGGACAGGGGGAGATACGCAGTATTTT
d_gene: TRBD2; j_gene: TRBJ2-3; v_gene: TRBV11-3; len: 18; abundance: .; CDR3aa: CASSLGLAGGSSTDTQYF; CDR3nt: TGTGCCAGCAGCTTAGGCCTAGCGGGAGGGTCTTCCACAGATACGCAGTATTTT
d_gene: TRBD1; j_gene: TRBJ1-1; v_gene: TRBV4-3; len: 14; abundance: once; CDR3aa: CASSPYRGGTEAFF; CDR3nt: TGCGCCAGCAGCCCGTACAGGGGGGGTACTGAAGCTTTCTTT
d_gene: .; j_gene: TRBJ1-2; v_gene: TRBV6-5; len: 14; abundance: .; CDR3aa: CASSYRAGNVGYTF; CDR3nt: TGTGCCAGCAGTTATCGTGCAGGGAATGTGGGCTACACCTTC
d_gene: .; j_gene: TRBJ2-5; v_gene: TRBV29-1; len: 14; abundance: .; CDR3aa: CSVGGSDIWETQYF; CDR3nt: TGCAGCGTAGGCGGCAGCGATATTTGGGAGACCCAGTACTTC
d_gene: TRBD2; j_gene: TRBJ2-2; v_gene: TRBV10-2; len: 15; abundance: .; CDR3aa: CASSKLAAGTGELFF; CDR3nt: TGCGCCAGCAGCAAACTAGCGGCTGGCACCGGGGAGCTGTTTTTT
d_gene: TRBD2; j_gene: TRBJ2-2; v_gene: TRBV2; len: 15; abundance: .; CDR3aa: CASSPSGRVTGELFF; CDR3nt: TGTGCCAGCAGTCCTAGCGGGAGGGTGACCGGGGAGCTGTTTTTT
d_gene: .; j_gene: TRBJ1-3; v_gene: TRBV6-6; len: 14; abundance: .; CDR3aa: CASTFSASGNTIYF; CDR3nt: TGTGCCAGCACTTTTAGTGCGTCTGGAAACACCATATATTTT
d_gene: .; j_gene: TRBJ1-4; v_gene: TRBV5-6; len: 17; abundance: .; CDR3aa: CASSFSKHRVTNEKLFF; CDR3nt: TGTGCCAGCAGCTTTTCAAAACACAGGGTAACTAATGAAAAACTGTTTTTT
d_gene: TRBD1; j_gene: TRBJ2-3; v_gene: TRBV5-4; len: 18; abundance: .; CDR3aa: CASSYRLTGTGMADTQYF; CDR3nt: TGTGCCAGCAGCTACCGCTTGACCGGGACAGGGATGGCAGATACGCAGTATTTT
d_gene: .; j_gene: TRBJ2-1; v_gene: TRBV21-1; len: 14; abundance: .; CDR3aa: CATPGQEPYNEQFF; CDR3nt: TGTGCCACCCCGGGACAGGAACCCTACAATGAGCAGTTCTTC
d_gene: TRBD2; j_gene: TRBJ2-2; v_gene: TRBV4-1; len: 17; abundance: .; CDR3aa: CASSQRLAGASTGELFF; CDR3nt: TGCGCCAGCAGCCAGCGACTAGCGGGTGCGAGCACCGGGGAGCTGTTTTTT
d_gene: .; j_gene: TRBJ2-1; v_gene: TRBV24-1; len: 15; abundance: .; CDR3aa: CATSGLVPRGSEQFF; CDR3nt: TGTGCCACCAGTGGTCTTGTCCCTAGGGGCTCCGAGCAGTTCTTC
d_gene: .; j_gene: TRBJ2-1; v_gene: TRBV27; len: 15; abundance: .; CDR3aa: CASSLSISSYNEQFF; CDR3nt: TGTGCCAGCAGTTTATCGATAAGCTCTTACAATGAGCAGTTCTTC
d_gene: .; j_gene: TRBJ2-4; v_gene: TRBV18; len: 15; abundance: .; CDR3aa: CASSPERVAKNIQYF; CDR3nt: TGTGCCAGCTCACCGGAACGGGTAGCCAAAAACATTCAGTACTTC
d_gene: TRBD1; j_gene: TRBJ2-1; v_gene: TRBV3-1/TRBV3-2; len: 15; abundance: .; CDR3aa: CASSQTGPETDEQFF; CDR3nt: TGTGCCAGCAGCCAGACAGGGCCTGAAACGGATGAGCAGTTCTTC
d_gene: TRBD1; j_gene: TRBJ1-5; v_gene: TRBV2; len: 14; abundance: .; CDR3aa: CASSQGQGGQPQHF; CDR3nt: TGTGCCAGCAGTCAGGGACAGGGCGGGCAGCCCCAGCATTTT
d_gene: .; j_gene: TRBJ2-6; v_gene: TRBV9; len: 17; abundance: .; CDR3aa: CASSASQASSGANVLTF; CDR3nt: TGTGCCAGCAGCGCCTCTCAGGCCAGCTCTGGGGCCAACGTCCTGACTTTC
d_gene: TRBD1; j_gene: TRBJ1-5; v_gene: TRBV5-5; len: 19; abundance: .; CDR3aa: CASSLFSGTADLDNQPQHF; CDR3nt: TGTGCCAGCAGCTTGTTCTCTGGGACAGCCGACCTTGATAATCAGCCCCAGCATTTT
d_gene: TRBD1; j_gene: TRBJ1-3; v_gene: TRBV11-2; len: 14; abundance: .; CDR3aa: CASNWDRGLNTIYF; CDR3nt: TGTGCCAGCAACTGGGACAGGGGGCTTAACACCATATATTTT
d_gene: TRBD2; j_gene: TRBJ2-5; v_gene: TRBV5-1; len: 13; abundance: .; CDR3aa: CASSVAGQETQYF; CDR3nt: TGCGCCAGCAGCGTAGCGGGGCAAGAGACCCAGTACTTC